The present TCR beta chain was sequenced within a study of blood T cells in healthy people across ages. General observations from the study: Long-lived donors had more naive CD4+ cells and higher diversity than aged donors.

This clonotype was recorded at least ten times. The antigen remains undetermined. The CDR3 has 13 residues. The germline gives CDR1 DFQATT, CDR2 SNEGSKA (reference sequence). Unmatched junction bases numbered 6, after V lost 4 bases and J lost 4 bases. Sample-barcoded 5' priming and a J-beta primer mix drove a second PCR of about 7 to 11 cycles. Per sample, CDR3-containing paired-end reads numbered at least 3 million. One entry per CDR3 protein, called by TCRdb with MiXCR from the 5' RACE reads. The sample records hundreds of thousands of distinct CDR3 sequences, around 32% being singletons. The sequencing input was blood. The receptor was derived from a woman over 75 in good health. V and J are TRBV20-1 and TRBJ1-2, with TRBD1 matching 7 bases. As DNA, the CDR3 is TGCAGTGCTACCAGGGACAGTTCCTATGGCTACACCTTC. Translating gives CSATRDSSYGYTF.